The rows below give T cell receptor beta chains drawn from one sample of a study of blood T cell repertoires in COVID-19. The protocol was immunoSEQ multiplex PCR, while the TCRdb copy is restricted to in-frame clones and leaves out a portion. The sample holds some 250,000 clones, more than 75% seen once. The specimen sequenced was peripheral blood. These receptors came from a woman younger than 45 who had recovered from COVID-19. The CDR3 runs from the conserved cysteine through the conserved F or W. Fields, in order: J gene, V gene, clone size, D gene, CDR3 DNA, CDR3 protein. A D gene is named only where the DNA matches it firmly. Only part of the rows carry a size: once, few, many, or a class if the clone is expanded.

>TRBJ2-1|TRBV19|NA|TRBD1
TGTGCCAGTAGTAGGACAGGGGGCTTGAATGAGCAGTTCTTC
CASSRTGGLNEQFF
>TRBJ2-7|TRBV19|NA|TRBD1
TGTGCCAGTAGTTCCTTTGGGGGACAGGGGGCCTACAACTACGAGCAGTACTTC
CASSSFGGQGAYNYEQYF
>TRBJ1-1|TRBV9|NA|NA
TGTGCCAGCAGCGTAGGCATCGGGGGGCCCACTGAAGCTTTCTTT
CASSVGIGGPTEAFF
>TRBJ1-6|TRBV27|NA|NA
TGTGCCAGCAGTTTAAAGCGGCGAGAATCACCCCTCCACTTT
CASSLKRRESPLHF
>TRBJ2-5|TRBV6-5|NA|NA
TGTGCCAGCAGACCGGGACTGACGATTCAAGAGACCCAGTACTTC
CASRPGLTIQETQYF
>TRBJ2-3|TRBV12-5|NA|NA
TGTGCTAGTGGTACCCCGGGATCAGATACGCAGTATTTT
CASGTPGSDTQYF
>TRBJ2-7|TRBV6-1|once|TRBD1
TGTGCCAGCAGTGAGGCAGGGGGTGGGTTGAGCTCCTACGAGCAGTACTTC
CASSEAGGGLSSYEQYF
>TRBJ2-7|TRBV18|NA|NA
TGTGCCAGCTCACCCATGACAGGGGACTATTCCTACGAGCAGTACTTC
CASSPMTGDYSYEQYF
>TRBJ1-1|TRBV2|NA|TRBD1
TGTGCCAGATCAGGGGGCCTCACTGAAGCTTTCTTT
CARSGGLTEAFF
>TRBJ2-3|TRBV7-6|NA|NA
TGTGCCAGCAGCTTAGTGGGAGCTAGCACAGATACGCAGTATTTT
CASSLVGASTDTQYF
>TRBJ1-2|TRBV19|NA|TRBD1
TGTGCCAGTAGTAGCAGGGACAGGTCTAACTATGGCTACACCTTC
CASSSRDRSNYGYTF
>TRBJ2-1|TRBV19|NA|TRBD2
TGTGCCAGTAGTATTTTTCAGCGGGGGGGCCGCGATGAGCAGTTCTTC
CASSIFQRGGRDEQFF
>TRBJ2-1|TRBV7-3|NA|TRBD2
TGTGCCAGCAGGACTCCGGGACTAGCGGAGTACAATGAGCAGTTCTTC
CASRTPGLAEYNEQFF
>TRBJ1-1|TRBV19|NA|TRBD1
TGTGCCAGTAATTTTGGGGGACAGGGGGCCCCTGAAGCTTTCTTT
CASNFGGQGAPEAFF
>TRBJ2-3|TRBV28|NA|NA
TGTGCCAGCATAGAAACGGGGGGCAGCACAGATACGCAGTATTTT
CASIETGGSTDTQYF
>TRBJ2-7|TRBV4-1|NA|TRBD2
TGCGCCAGCAGCCCATCACCCGGGAGGTTCGAGCAGTACTTC
CASSPSPGRFEQYF
>TRBJ1-4|TRBV5-1|once|TRBD1
TGCGCCAGCAGCTTGAGAGGGGGCGCTTATGAAAAACTGTTTTTT
CASSLRGGAYEKLFF
>TRBJ2-3|TRBV2|NA|TRBD2
TGTGCCAGCAGTGAAGCGCTTAGGCTAGCGGGGAACACAGATACGCAGTATTTT
CASSEALRLAGNTDTQYF
>TRBJ2-7|TRBV5-4|NA|TRBD1
TGTGCCAGCAGCAAACAGGACAGGTCCTACGAGCAGTACTTC
CASSKQDRSYEQYF
>TRBJ2-6|TRBV3-1/TRBV3-2|NA|TRBD2
TGTGCCAGCAGCCTGAACCTGAGGACTAGCGGGACACTCTCTGGGGCCAACGTCCTGACTTTC
CASSLNLRTSGTLSGANVLTF
>TRBJ2-7|TRBV5-1|NA|TRBD2
TGCGCCAGCAGCTTCCAGACTAGCGGGGGGGCCGATAAGTACGAGCAGTACTTC
CASSFQTSGGADKYEQYF
>TRBJ2-1|TRBV3-1/TRBV3-2|NA|TRBD2
TGTGCCAGCAGCGATACAACTAGCGGGGCGCGAGGTGAGCAGTTCTTC
CASSDTTSGARGEQFF
>TRBJ1-3|TRBV4-1|NA|NA
TGCGCCAGCAGCCAAGTCCGACGGACTCCCAGCTCTGGAAACACCATATATTTT
CASSQVRRTPSSGNTIYF
>TRBJ1-2|TRBV19|NA|NA
TGTGCCAGTAGTATTGACAGGACCTATGGCTACACCTTC
CASSIDRTYGYTF
>TRBJ2-3|TRBV18|NA|NA
TGTGCCAGCTCACCACCGGATCGAGCTGGGGGCACGCAGTATTTT
CASSPPDRAGGTQYF
>TRBJ2-1|TRBV25-1|NA|NA
TGTGCCAGCAGTGAACGGTGGCAGGGGAAGCAGTTCTTC
CASSERWQGKQFF
>TRBJ1-1|TRBV5-1|once|NA
TGCGCCAGCAGCTTGATTAGGAGTCGGAACACTGAAGCTTTCTTT
CASSLIRSRNTEAFF
>TRBJ1-2|TRBV15|NA|NA
TGTGCCACCAGCAGCCGAGGGTTTCCTTATGGCTACACCTTC
CATSSRGFPYGYTF
>TRBJ2-7|TRBV9|NA|NA
TGTGCCAGCAGCGAAAAGGGGATAATCGACGAGCAGTACTTC
CASSEKGIIDEQYF
>TRBJ1-1|TRBV19|NA|NA
TGTGCCAGTAGCGTCGGAGGCGCTGAAGCTTTCTTT
CASSVGGAEAFF
>TRBJ1-3|TRBV7-9|NA|NA
TGTGCCAGCAGCCCGAAACGGGGGGGCAATGGAAACACCATATATTTT
CASSPKRGGNGNTIYF
>TRBJ2-1|TRBV30|NA|NA
TGTGCCTGGAGCGGTGGGGCCTTCAATGAGCAGTTCTTC
CAWSGGAFNEQFF
>TRBJ2-7|TRBV4-2|NA|NA
TGTGCCAGCAGCCAAGAAGCAGGAACCACCTACGAGCAGTACTTC
CASSQEAGTTYEQYF
>TRBJ1-1|TRBV5-4|NA|NA
TGTGCCAGCACCCAAAGAGGGCGCACTGAAGCTTTCTTT
CASTQRGRTEAFF
>TRBJ2-5|TRBV6-4|NA|TRBD1
TGTGCCAGCATCAGCCCCGGACAGGGGAAGACCCAGTACTTC
CASISPGQGKTQYF
>TRBJ1-4|TRBV7-9|NA|TRBD1
TGTGCCAGCAGCTTAGTGGGACAGATATTAAGACTGTTTTTT
CASSLVGQILRLFF
>TRBJ2-1|TRBV4-3|NA|NA
TGCGCCAGCAGCCAGAGGGACTCCCCTTTCCAACAGCAGTTCTTC
CASSQRDSPFQQQFF
>TRBJ2-3|TRBV13|NA|NA
TGTGCCAGCACCCTATCCGCAGATACGCAGTATTTT
CASTLSADTQYF